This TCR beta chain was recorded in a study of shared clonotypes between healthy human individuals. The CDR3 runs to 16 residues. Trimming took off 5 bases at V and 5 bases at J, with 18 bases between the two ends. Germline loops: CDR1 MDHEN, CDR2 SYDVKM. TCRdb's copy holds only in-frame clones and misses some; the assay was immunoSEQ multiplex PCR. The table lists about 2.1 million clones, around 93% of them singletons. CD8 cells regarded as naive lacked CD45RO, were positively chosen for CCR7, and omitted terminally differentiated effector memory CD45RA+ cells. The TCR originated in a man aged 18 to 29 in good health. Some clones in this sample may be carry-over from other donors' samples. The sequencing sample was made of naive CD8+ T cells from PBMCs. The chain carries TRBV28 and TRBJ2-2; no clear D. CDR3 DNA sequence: TGTGCCAGCAGTCGAGGAATCCACCTCAGGACCGGGGAGCTGTTTTTT. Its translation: CASSRGIHLRTGELFF.